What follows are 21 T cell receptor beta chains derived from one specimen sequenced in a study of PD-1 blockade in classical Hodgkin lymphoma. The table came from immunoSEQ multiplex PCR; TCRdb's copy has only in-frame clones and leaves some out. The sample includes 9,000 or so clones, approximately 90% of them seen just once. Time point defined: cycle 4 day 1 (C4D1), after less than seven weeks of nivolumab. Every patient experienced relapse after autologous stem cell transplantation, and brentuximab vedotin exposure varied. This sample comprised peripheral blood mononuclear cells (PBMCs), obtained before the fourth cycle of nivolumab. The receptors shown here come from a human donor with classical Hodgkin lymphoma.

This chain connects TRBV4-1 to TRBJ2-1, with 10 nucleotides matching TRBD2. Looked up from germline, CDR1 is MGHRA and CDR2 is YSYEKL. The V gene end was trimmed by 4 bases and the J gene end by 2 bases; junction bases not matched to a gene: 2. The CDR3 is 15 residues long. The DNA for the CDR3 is TGCGCCAGCAGCCCCGGACTAGCGGCCTACAATGAGCAGTTCTTC. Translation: CASSPGLAAYNEQFF.

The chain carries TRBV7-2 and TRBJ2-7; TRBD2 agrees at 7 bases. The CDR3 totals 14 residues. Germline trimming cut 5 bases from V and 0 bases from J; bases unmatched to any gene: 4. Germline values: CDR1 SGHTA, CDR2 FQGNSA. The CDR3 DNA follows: TGTGCCAGCAGCCGCGGGGGAAGCTCCTACGAGCAGTACTTC. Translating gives CASSRGGSSYEQYF.

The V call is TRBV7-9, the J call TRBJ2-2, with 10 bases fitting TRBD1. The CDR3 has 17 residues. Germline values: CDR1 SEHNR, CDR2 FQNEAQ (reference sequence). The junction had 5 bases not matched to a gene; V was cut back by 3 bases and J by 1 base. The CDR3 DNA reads TGTGCCAGCAGCTTCTTTCGGGACAGGGGGAACACCGGGGAGCTGTTTTTT. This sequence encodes CASSFFRDRGNTGELFF.

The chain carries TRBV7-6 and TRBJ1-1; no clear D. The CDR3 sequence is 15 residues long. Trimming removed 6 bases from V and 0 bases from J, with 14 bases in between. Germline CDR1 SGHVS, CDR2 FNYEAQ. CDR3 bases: TGTGCCAGCAGACCTTTAAGGTTCATGAACACTGAAGCTTTCTTT. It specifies CASRPLRFMNTEAFF.

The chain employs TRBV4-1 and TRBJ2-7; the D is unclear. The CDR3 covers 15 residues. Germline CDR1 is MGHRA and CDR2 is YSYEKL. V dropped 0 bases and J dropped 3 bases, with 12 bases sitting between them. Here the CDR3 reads CASSQEGSFLYEQYF. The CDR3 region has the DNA TGCGCCAGCAGCCAAGAGGGTAGCTTCCTCTACGAGCAGTACTTC.

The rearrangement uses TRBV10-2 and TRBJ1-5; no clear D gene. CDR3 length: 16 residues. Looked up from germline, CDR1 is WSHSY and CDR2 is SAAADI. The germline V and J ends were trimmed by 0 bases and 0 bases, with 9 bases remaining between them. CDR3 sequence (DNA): TGCGCCAGCAGTGAGTCGCAGGCCCCTAGCAATCAGCCCCAGCATTTT. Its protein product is CASSESQAPSNQPQHF.

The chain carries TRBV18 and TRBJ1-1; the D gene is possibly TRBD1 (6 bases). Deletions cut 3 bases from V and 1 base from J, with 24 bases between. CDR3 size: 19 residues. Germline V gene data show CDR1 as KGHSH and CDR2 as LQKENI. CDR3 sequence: CASSPTTWGMGTTNTEAFF. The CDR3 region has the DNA TGTGCCAGCTCACCCACTACTTGGGGTATGGGGACAACGAACACTGAAGCTTTCTTT.

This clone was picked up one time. CDR3 in DNA: TGCGCCAGCAGCTTCCTACAGGACGGGAATGGCTACACCTTC. Its protein product is CASSFLQDGNGYTF. The chain has TRBV5-1 and TRBJ1-2, with a possible D match to TRBD1 (5 bases). Germline lookup yields CDR1 SGHRS and CDR2 YFSETQ. The CDR3 has 14 amino acids. Trimming shortened V by 2 bases and J by 6 bases, and 14 bases separated the two germline ends.

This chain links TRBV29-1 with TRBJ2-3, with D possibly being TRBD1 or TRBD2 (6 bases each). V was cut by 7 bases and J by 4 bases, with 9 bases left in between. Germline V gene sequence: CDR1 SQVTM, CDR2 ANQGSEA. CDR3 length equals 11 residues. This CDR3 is CSGGAADTQYF. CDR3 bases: TGCAGCGGGGGGGCGGCAGATACGCAGTATTTT.

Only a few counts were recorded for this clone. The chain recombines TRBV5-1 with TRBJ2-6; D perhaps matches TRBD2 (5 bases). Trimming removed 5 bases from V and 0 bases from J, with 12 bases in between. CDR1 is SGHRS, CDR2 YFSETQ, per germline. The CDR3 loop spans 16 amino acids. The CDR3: CASRFSGNSGANVLTF. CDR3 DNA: TGCGCCAGCAGATTTTCGGGGAACTCTGGGGCCAACGTCCTGACTTTC.

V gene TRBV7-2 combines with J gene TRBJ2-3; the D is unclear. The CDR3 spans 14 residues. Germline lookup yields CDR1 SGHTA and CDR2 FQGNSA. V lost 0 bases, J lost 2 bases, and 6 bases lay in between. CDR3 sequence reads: CASSLADSTDTQYF. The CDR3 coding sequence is TGTGCCAGCAGCTTAGCCGACTCCACAGATACGCAGTATTTT.

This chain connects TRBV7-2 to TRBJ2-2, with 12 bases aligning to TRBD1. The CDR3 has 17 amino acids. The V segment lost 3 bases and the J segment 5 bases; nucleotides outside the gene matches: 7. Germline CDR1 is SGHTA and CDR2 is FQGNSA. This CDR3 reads CASSFAGQGARTGELFF. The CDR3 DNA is TGTGCCAGCAGCTTCGCGGGACAGGGGGCGCGTACCGGGGAGCTGTTTTTT.

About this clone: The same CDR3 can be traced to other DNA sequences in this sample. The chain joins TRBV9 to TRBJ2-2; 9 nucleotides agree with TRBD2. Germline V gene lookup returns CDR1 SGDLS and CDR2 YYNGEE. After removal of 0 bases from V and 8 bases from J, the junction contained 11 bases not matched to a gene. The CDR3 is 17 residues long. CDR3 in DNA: TGTGCCAGCAGCGTAGCCGGGCGGGGGGGCCGCAGTGGGGAGCTGTTTTTT. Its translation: CASSVAGRGGRSGELFF.

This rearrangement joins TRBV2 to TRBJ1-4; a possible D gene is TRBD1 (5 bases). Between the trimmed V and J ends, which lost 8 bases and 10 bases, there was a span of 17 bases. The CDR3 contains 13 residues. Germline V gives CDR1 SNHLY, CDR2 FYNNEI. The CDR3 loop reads CASGGTGLSKLFF. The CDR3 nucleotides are TGTGCCAGCGGGGGTACCGGACTCTCAAAACTGTTTTTT.

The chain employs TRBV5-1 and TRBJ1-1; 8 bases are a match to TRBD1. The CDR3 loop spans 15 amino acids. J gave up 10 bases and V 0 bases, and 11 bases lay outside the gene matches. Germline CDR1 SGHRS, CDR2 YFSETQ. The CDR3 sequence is CASSLGPGGQGRAFF. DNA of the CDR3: TGCGCCAGCAGCTTGGGGCCAGGAGGACAGGGTAGAGCTTTCTTT.

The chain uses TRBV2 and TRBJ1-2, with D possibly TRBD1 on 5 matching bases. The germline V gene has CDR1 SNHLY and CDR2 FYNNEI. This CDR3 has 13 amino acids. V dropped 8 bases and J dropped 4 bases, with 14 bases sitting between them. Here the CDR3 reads CASSGGEAYGYTF. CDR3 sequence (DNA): TGTGCCAGCTCCGGGGGGGAGGCCTATGGCTACACCTTC.

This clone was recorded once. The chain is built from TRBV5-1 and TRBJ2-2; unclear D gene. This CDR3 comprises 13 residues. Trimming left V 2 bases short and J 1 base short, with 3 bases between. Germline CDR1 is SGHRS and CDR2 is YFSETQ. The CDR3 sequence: CASSFGNTGELFF. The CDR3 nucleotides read TGCGCCAGCAGCTTTGGGAACACCGGGGAGCTGTTTTTT.

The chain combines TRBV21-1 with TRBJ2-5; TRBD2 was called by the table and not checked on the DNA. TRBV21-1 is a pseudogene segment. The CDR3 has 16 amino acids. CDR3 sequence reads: CASSKGRTSGEETQYF. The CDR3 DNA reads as TGTGCCAGCAGCAAAGGTAGGACTAGCGGGGAAGAGACCCAGTACTTC.

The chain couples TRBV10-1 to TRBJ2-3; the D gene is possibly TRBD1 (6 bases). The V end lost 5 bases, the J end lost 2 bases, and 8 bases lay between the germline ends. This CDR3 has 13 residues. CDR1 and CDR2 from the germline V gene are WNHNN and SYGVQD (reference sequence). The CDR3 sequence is CASSRDNTDTQYF. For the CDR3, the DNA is TGCGCCAGCAGTCGGGACAACACAGATACGCAGTATTTT.

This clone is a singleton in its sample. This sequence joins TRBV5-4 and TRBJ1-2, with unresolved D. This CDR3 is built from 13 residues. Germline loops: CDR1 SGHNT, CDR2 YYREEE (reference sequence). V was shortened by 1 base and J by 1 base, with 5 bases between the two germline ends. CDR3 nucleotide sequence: TGTGCCAGCAGCTTGATGGGTAACTATGGCTACACCTTC. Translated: CASSLMGNYGYTF. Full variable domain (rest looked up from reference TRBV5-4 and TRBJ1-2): ETGVTQSPTHLIKTRGQQVTLRCSSQSGHNTVSWYQQALGQGPQFIFQYYREEENGRGNFPPRFSGLQFPNYSSELNVNALELDDSALYLCASSLMGNYGYTFGSGTRLTVV.

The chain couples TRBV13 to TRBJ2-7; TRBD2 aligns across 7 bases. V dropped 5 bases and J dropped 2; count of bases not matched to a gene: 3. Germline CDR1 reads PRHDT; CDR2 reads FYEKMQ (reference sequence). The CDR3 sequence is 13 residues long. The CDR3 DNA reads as TGTGCCAGCAGCCGGGGGGACGCCTACGAGCAGTACTTC. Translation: CASSRGDAYEQYF.